The rows below give T cell receptor beta chains drawn from one sample of a study of blood T cell repertoires in COVID-19. Sequencing was performed with immunoSEQ multiplex PCR; in TCRdb, only in-frame clones are kept and a portion is missing. Counted here are 350,000 to 550,000 clones, 80% to 90% occurring once; the ten biggest clones make up around 4.4%. The sample consisted of peripheral blood. These receptors were obtained from a woman aged 25-40 years with acute or convalescent COVID-19. Both conserved end residues are part of each CDR3. The D gene is left open where the match is weak. Clone size is stated in some rows and not others, as once, few, many or a class when expanded.

d_call,clone_size,j_call,v_call,cdr3_aa,cdr3_nt
-,-,TRBJ2-5,TRBV2,CASSFQGGRETQYF,TGTGCCAGCAGTTTTCAGGGAGGTAGAGAGACCCAGTACTTC
-,-,TRBJ2-5,TRBV3-1/TRBV3-2,CASSQEDWGTQYF,TGTGCCAGCAGCCAAGAGGACTGGGGGACCCAGTACTTC
TRBD1,-,TRBJ2-4,TRBV18,CASSPRTGIDSGKNIQYF,TGTGCCAGCTCACCCCGGACAGGGATCGATTCTGGCAAAAACATTCAGTACTTC
TRBD2,-,TRBJ2-3,TRBV6-1,CASSEAALAGYTDTQYF,TGTGCCAGCAGTGAAGCGGCTCTAGCGGGCTACACAGATACGCAGTATTTT
-,-,TRBJ2-7,TRBV20-1,CSASPTGFEQYF,TGCAGTGCTAGTCCCACCGGGTTCGAGCAGTACTTC
-,-,TRBJ2-2,TRBV15,CATSSDRTLNTGELFF,TGTGCCACCAGCAGCGACCGGACATTGAACACCGGGGAGCTGTTTTTT
TRBD1,-,TRBJ1-1,TRBV10-1,CASSDGTGFSEAFF,TGCGCCAGCAGCGATGGGACAGGGTTTTCGGAAGCTTTCTTT
-,-,TRBJ2-5,TRBV6-2/TRBV6-3,CASSPVPWGDQETQYF,TGTGCCAGCAGCCCCGTTCCGTGGGGAGATCAAGAGACCCAGTACTTC
-,-,TRBJ2-3,TRBV9,CASSVGALRVSQYF,TGTGCCAGCAGCGTCGGAGCCCTTCGAGTGTCGCAGTATTTT
TRBD1,-,TRBJ2-5,TRBV5-1,CASSDGQGPQETQYF,TGCGCCAGCAGCGACGGACAGGGACCCCAAGAGACCCAGTACTTC
-,-,TRBJ1-1,TRBV7-9,CASSFLGDTEAFF,TGTGCCAGCAGCTTTCTAGGGGATACTGAAGCTTTCTTT
TRBD1,-,TRBJ2-3,TRBV7-3,CASSLASQGGTDTQYF,TGTGCCAGCAGCTTAGCGTCCCAGGGGGGCACAGATACGCAGTATTTT
-,-,TRBJ1-6,TRBV11-2,CASSLRGFGSPLHF,TGTGCCAGCAGCTTGCGGGGGTTTGGATCACCCCTCCACTTT
TRBD2,-,TRBJ2-5,TRBV10-2,CASTGLPFEETQYF,TGCGCCAGCACGGGACTACCCTTCGAGGAGACCCAGTACTTC
-,-,TRBJ1-1,TRBV25-1,CASSEWGDSEAFF,TGTGCCAGCAGTGAATGGGGGGACTCGGAAGCTTTCTTT
-,once,TRBJ2-7,TRBV4-1,CASSQSRASEQYF,TGCGCCAGCAGCCAATCCAGGGCAAGCGAGCAGTACTTC
-,-,TRBJ1-2,TRBV6-5,CASSSHTGRGYTF,TGTGCCAGCAGTTCACATACAGGGCGTGGCTACACCTTC